The TCR beta chain under discussion was sequenced for a study of T-cell reconstitution after alpha-beta-depleted transplantation in children. Regarding the study as a whole: Day-60 TCRbeta diversity that was high in some patients was derived from surviving recipient T cells and thymic progenitors. It was reported that alpha-beta T cells came from several hundred expanded graft clones (about two months after transplant). From newly produced T cells came most of the T-cell counts and diversity one year after transplant.

For TCRbeta, the library was prepared with unique molecular identifiers. Each CDR3 protein gets one entry after TCRdb re-called the PCR reads with MiXCR. There are fewer than 85,000 distinct CDR3 sequences in the sample; 14% occur only once, and about 26% lies in the top ten. Per germline, CDR1 SEHNR and CDR2 FQNEAQ (reference sequence). The length of the CDR3 is 14 residues. V dropped 5 bases and J dropped 4; count of bases not matched to a gene: 4. A few counts support this clonotype. The antigen is not known. The sample consisted of PBMCs, mostly from graft donor cells, taken 180 days after TCRalphabeta/CD19-depleted stem cell transplant. The TCR was taken from a male patient aged 2-9 years who had a stem cell transplant for acute lymphoblastic leukemia, so the T cells may come from the graft donor. The gene calls are TRBV7-9 and TRBJ2-2, with 7 bases matching TRBD1. CDR3 sequence reads: CASSPGQTTGELFF. The CDR3 DNA follows: TGTGCCAGCAGCCCGGGACAGACCACCGGGGAGCTGTTTTTT.